This TCR beta chain was recovered during a study of neurological immune-mediated disorders. Time point: technical triplicate 1. The unsorted libraries were produced from 2 million PBMCs held at -80 C. cDNA synthesis was performed by 5'RACE with 10-nucleotide random UMIs. MiXCR, applied by TCRdb to the 5' RACE reads, yields one record per CDR3 protein. Counted here are 35,000 to 40,000 distinct CDR3 sequences, approximately 12% occurring once; the ten biggest clones make up nearly 4%. This clonotype has a count of ten or more. Sequenced material: PBMCs. The receptor's source is a man in his sixties with HTLV-1-associated myelopathy (HAM/TSP).

The chain's CDR3 is CASSESGRGAHTEAFF. The CDR3 region has the DNA TGTGCCAGCAGTGAATCAGGGAGGGGGGCGCACACTGAAGCTTTCTTT. This chain uses TRBV25-1 with TRBJ1-1; tentative D call: TRBD1 (6 bases). This CDR3 is built from 16 residues. Germline V CDR1 and CDR2: MGHDK, SYGVNS. V lost 1 base and J 3 bases, leaving 15 bases between the germline ends.